The 12 T cell receptor beta chains given below trace back to one sample, sequenced in a study of blood T cell repertoires in COVID-19. The protocol was immunoSEQ multiplex PCR, while the TCRdb copy is restricted to in-frame clones and leaves out a portion. The profile shows 58,000 or so clones, 74% of them singletons. The source material was peripheral blood. These receptor sequences come from a woman aged 80 or over with acute or convalescent COVID-19.

This clone was counted a few times. The V and J genes are TRBV6-5 and TRBJ1-1, with D tentatively TRBD1 (6 bases). Per germline, CDR1 MNHEY and CDR2 SVGAGI. V was pared by 2 bases and J by 1 base, with 8 bases between. The CDR3 has 14 amino acids. DNA for the CDR3: TGTGCCAGCAGTTACGGGACACGGAACACTGAAGCTTTCTTT. It yields the protein CASSYGTRNTEAFF.

The genes are TRBV11-1 and TRBJ1-2, with D possibly being TRBD1 (5 bases). Germline V gives CDR1 SGHAT, CDR2 FQDESV (reference sequence). V was clipped by 1 base and J by 2 bases, with 11 bases between them. The CDR3 is made up of 15 amino acids. CDR3: CASSLEGPGNYGYTF. The CDR3 bases are TGTGCCAGCAGCTTAGAGGGCCCAGGGAACTATGGCTACACCTTC.

The chain has TRBV9 and TRBJ2-3, with D unresolved. The germline V gene has CDR1 SGDLS and CDR2 YYNGEE. Deletions cut 1 base from V and 5 bases from J, with 14 bases between. This CDR3 has 15 residues. The CDR3 is CASSVNFFRGDTQYF. The CDR3 DNA reads as TGTGCCAGCAGCGTAAATTTTTTTAGAGGAGATACGCAGTATTTT. The full variable domain, its missing parts supplied by reference TRBV9 and TRBJ2-3, is DSGVTQTPKHLITATGQRVTLRCSPRSGDLSVYWYQQSLDQGLQFLIQYYNGEERAKGNILERFSAQQFPDLHSELNLSSLELGDSALYFCASSVNFFRGDTQYFGPGTRLTVL.

The J gene is TRBJ2-1, the V gene TRBV5-4; D is ambiguous. Trimming took 3 bases from V and 5 from J, leaving 3 bases between them. Germline values: CDR1 SGHNT, CDR2 YYREEE (reference sequence). The CDR3 is made up of 11 amino acids. The CDR3 is CASSSDNEQFF. In nucleotides, the CDR3 is TGTGCCAGCAGCTCAGACAATGAGCAGTTCTTC.

This sequence joins TRBV19 and TRBJ2-5; TRBD1 agrees at 8 bases. With V trimmed by 6 bases and J by 5 bases, 11 bases remained unmatched. CDR1 and CDR2 (germline): LNHDA, SQIVND (reference sequence). The CDR3 extends over 15 amino acids. The CDR3 region is CASRRNGQGGETQYF. In nucleotides, the CDR3 is TGTGCCAGTAGGCGAAACGGACAGGGCGGGGAGACCCAGTACTTC.

This chain connects TRBV29-1 to TRBJ2-3; 7 bases match TRBD1. CDR3 size: 14 residues. Per the germline V gene, CDR1 is SQVTM and CDR2 is ANQGSEA. Losses at the gene ends were 2 bases for V and 0 bases for J; bases not matched to a gene: 2. CDR3 in amino acids: CSVEPGQSTDTQYF. The CDR3 DNA sequence: TGCAGCGTTGAACCGGGACAGAGCACAGATACGCAGTATTTT.

This clone was found once. The V gene is TRBV7-8, the J gene TRBJ1-1, with 7 nucleotides matching TRBD1. Unmatched junction bases numbered 8, after V lost 5 bases and J lost 2 bases. Germline V gives CDR1 SGHVS, CDR2 FQNEAQ. This CDR3 region has 15 residues. CDR3 sequence (DNA): TGTGCCAGCAGCCGAGGGGGACAGTTAAACACTGAAGCTTTCTTT. Translated, it gives CASSRGGQLNTEAFF.

This clone was found once. This chain joins TRBV18 and TRBJ1-1; D may be TRBD1 (5 bases). Germline CDR1 is KGHSH and CDR2 is LQKENI. This CDR3 region has 12 residues. V was trimmed by 3 bases and J by 11 bases, leaving 13 bases between them. The CDR3 nucleotides read TGTGCCAGCTCACCCGGACAAAGGTTGGCTTTCTTT. This codes for CASSPGQRLAFF.

The chain is built from TRBV19 and TRBJ2-6, with no clear D. The CDR3 extends over 13 amino acids. V was clipped by 5 bases and J by 2 bases, with 4 bases between them. Germline CDR1 reads LNHDA; CDR2 reads SQIVND (reference sequence). The chain's CDR3 is CASSPTGANVLTF. DNA for the CDR3: TGTGCCAGTAGTCCAACTGGGGCCAACGTCCTGACTTTC. The full variable domain, rest sourced from reference TRBV19 and TRBJ2-6, is DGGITQSPKYLFRKEGQNVTLSCEQNLNHDAMYWYRQDPGQGLRLIYYSQIVNDFQKGDIAEGYSVSREKKESFPLTVTSAQKNPTAFYLCASSPTGANVLTFGAGSRLTVL.

This clone was picked up a small number of times. This chain links TRBV4-3 with TRBJ2-7; 8 nucleotides line up with TRBD1. CDR3 length equals 16 residues. Germline CDR1 and CDR2: LGHNA and YSLEER. J lost 5 bases, V lost 4 bases, and 13 bases had no gene match. This chain's CDR3 is CASSPQDRAPLNEQYF. CDR3 DNA: TGCGCCAGCAGCCCCCAGGACAGGGCCCCCCTAAACGAGCAGTACTTC.

The chain employs TRBV27 and TRBJ2-7; 10 bases match TRBD1. The CDR3 is 15 residues long. Per germline, CDR1 MNHEY and CDR2 SMNVEV (reference sequence). J gave up 2 bases and V 4 bases, and 5 bases lay outside the gene matches. Written as DNA, the CDR3 is TGTGCCAGCAGTTCCCCAGGGACAGGGGCCTACGAGCAGTACTTC. This encodes CASSSPGTGAYEQYF.

The V and J genes are TRBV7-2 and TRBJ1-2; TRBD1 agrees at 8 bases. Germline V gene sequence: CDR1 SGHTA, CDR2 FQGNSA. This CDR3 is built from 14 residues. J lost 4 bases, V lost 4 bases, and 5 bases had no gene match. As DNA, the CDR3 is TGTGCCAGCAGCTCTACAGGGGGTGTCTATGGCTACACCTTC. Protein sequence: CASSSTGGVYGYTF.